The entry below describes one T cell receptor (beta chain). What it binds is not known. The sample belongs to a study of a mutant IDH1 vaccine in newly diagnosed glioma. The table came from immunoSEQ multiplex PCR; TCRdb's copy has only in-frame clones and leaves some out. The sample lists under 150,000 clones, about 90% seen once, with 0.55% to 0.7% in the top ten. Time point denoted: week 11, during vaccination. Vaccine doses each comprised 300 ug of mutant IDH1 20-mer peptide, with topical imiquimod. The CDR3 runs to 15 residues. The V and J ends lost 4 bases and 4 bases respectively, with 16 bases between them. The germline V gene has CDR1 MNHNY and CDR2 SVGAGI (reference sequence).

Sequencing used PBMCs, obtained from a glioma patient whose treatment included an IDH1 peptide vaccine. The TCR sequence derives from a woman aged 45-65 years with glioma. The rearrangement links TRBV6-6 to TRBJ1-2; D not resolved. CDR3 nucleotides: TGTGCCAGCAGTTTCGATACTCCAGACGGCTATGGCTACACCTTC. Encoded protein: CASSFDTPDGYGYTF.